This T cell receptor (beta chain) was profiled in a study of blood T cell repertoires in COVID-19. About the study: Donors in the United States, Italy and Spain gave samples during acute or convalescent COVID-19. PBMCs, B-cell-depleted T cells, or T cells were the source of the cDNA or gDNA that made up the material.

J lost 7 bases, V lost 5 bases, and 10 bases had no gene match. Germline V lookup: CDR1 MNHEY, CDR2 SMNVEV (reference sequence). The CDR3 loop spans 16 amino acids. Original methodology: Counts of nucleated cells, estimated from reference gene primer amplification, were obtained. The assay was immunoSEQ multiplex PCR, and TCRdb's table has in-frame clones only and misses some. The DNA gave D and trimming, while V, J and clone size come from that table. The sample lists approximately 140,000 clones, approximately 81% occurring once. Sequencing was performed on peripheral blood. The sequence was obtained from a human donor in a cohort sampled during active COVID-19. The chain has TRBV27 and TRBJ1-6; 8 bases line up with TRBD1. CDR3 coding DNA: TGTGCCAGCAGTCCTGGGACAGGACTATCCAATTCACCCCTCCACTTT. Protein: CASSPGTGLSNSPLHF.